The 14 T cell receptor beta chains presented below share a single source sample, sequenced in a study of cytomegalovirus exposure and HLA in healthy donors. This PCR relied on a set of 60 Vbeta primers and 13 Jbeta primers. Sequencing was performed with immunoSEQ multiplex PCR; in TCRdb, only in-frame clones are kept and a portion is missing. The repertoire holds under 200,000 clones, 9.5% to 15% seen once, with roughly 7.7% in the top ten. Source material: PBMCs. The receptors derive from a man aged 50 or older in good health and CMV-seropositive.

The chain couples TRBV5-4 to TRBJ1-1; 8 nucleotides align to TRBD1. Germline trimming cut 2 bases from V and 5 bases from J; bases unmatched to any gene: 5. The germline gives CDR1 SGHNT, CDR2 YYREEE (reference sequence). This CDR3 is built from 14 residues. As DNA, the CDR3 is TGTGCCAGCAGCTTACCGACAGGGGTGACTGAAGCTTTCTTT. Encoded protein: CASSLPTGVTEAFF.

This clone occurred a few times. The chain has TRBV5-1 and TRBJ2-2, with TRBD2 matching 8 bases. CDR1 is SGHRS and CDR2 is YFSETQ in the germline V gene. V lost 7 bases and J lost 4; bases outside the gene matches: 6. CDR3 length equals 14 residues. This chain's CDR3 is CASAGGRVTGELFF. CDR3 nucleotides: TGCGCCAGCGCGGGGGGTCGTGTCACCGGGGAGCTGTTTTTT.

The chain couples TRBV20-1 to TRBJ2-3; D gene uncertain. Looked up from germline, CDR1 is DFQATT and CDR2 is SNEGSKA (reference sequence). This CDR3 region has 11 residues. The germline V and J ends were trimmed by 5 bases and 11 bases, with 14 bases remaining between them. CDR3 coding DNA: TGCAGTGCTGCCGATAGACGAGGGCAGTATTTT. Encoded protein: CSAADRRGQYF.

The chain joins TRBV7-6 to TRBJ1-2, with a tentative D call TRBD1 (6 bases). The germline gives CDR1 SGHVS, CDR2 FNYEAQ. The V gene lost 4 bases and the J gene lost 6 bases, with 12 bases spanning the gap. The CDR3 is made up of 13 amino acids. This CDR3 reads CASSSQPGDGYTF. For the CDR3, the DNA is TGTGCCAGCAGCTCGCAACCAGGGGATGGCTACACCTTC.

As DNA, the CDR3 is TGTGCCAGCAGCTTACAGGGCAAAAGTGAAAAACTGTTTTTT. It encodes CASSLQGKSEKLFF. This chain connects TRBV7-8 to TRBJ1-4; possibly TRBD1 for D (5 bases). The CDR3 runs to 14 residues. Per the germline V gene, CDR1 is SGHVS and CDR2 is FQNEAQ. V dropped 2 bases and J dropped 7 bases, with 11 bases sitting between them.

The chain joins TRBV18 to TRBJ1-1, with 7 nucleotides matching TRBD1. The CDR3 spans 13 residues. V was clipped by 6 bases and J by 5 bases; unmatched bases: 6. From germline, CDR1 is KGHSH and CDR2 LQKENI. The CDR3 reads CASSPTGMTEAFF. In nucleotides, the CDR3 is TGTGCCAGCTCTCCGACAGGGATGACTGAAGCTTTCTTT.

The chain combines TRBV25-1 with TRBJ2-1, with D unclear. The CDR3 consists of 11 residues. Germline V gene data show CDR1 as MGHDK and CDR2 as SYGVNS. V was pared by 5 bases and J by 7 bases, with 6 bases between. The DNA of the CDR3 is TGTGCCAGCAGTTCCTTTAATGAGCAGTTCTTC. It is translated as CASSSFNEQFF.

This clone came up a few times. The gene calls are TRBV11-3 and TRBJ1-3; D unresolved. The CDR3 covers 12 residues. Germline CDR1 and CDR2: SGHNT and YENEEA. V lost 3 bases and J lost 7, with 7 bases in between. In DNA form, the CDR3 reads TGTGCCAGCAGCTTGCGAGGGAACACCATATATTTT. It translates to CASSLRGNTIYF.

The chain couples TRBV14 to TRBJ1-1; 11 nucleotides align to TRBD1. The CDR3 has 16 amino acids. Per the germline V gene, CDR1 is SGHDN and CDR2 is FVKESK. V lost 4 bases and J lost 6; bases outside the gene matches: 10. CDR3 residues: CASSLFRTGGVAEAFF. The CDR3 DNA follows: TGTGCCAGCAGCCTCTTCCGGACAGGGGGCGTAGCTGAAGCTTTCTTT.

The chain carries TRBV5-1 and TRBJ2-2, with a possible D match to TRBD1 (7 bases). This CDR3 spans 18 amino acids. Trimming removed 3 bases from V and 5 bases from J, with 23 bases in between. Looked up from germline, CDR1 is SGHRS and CDR2 is YFSETQ. As DNA, the CDR3 is TGCGCCAGCAGCTCTTTTATAGGGACAGCTAGCGTGACCGGGGAGCTGTTTTTT. Translation gives CASSSFIGTASVTGELFF.

The chain links TRBV11-3 to TRBJ2-3; 8 bases map to TRBD2. This CDR3 has 16 residues. Germline values: CDR1 SGHNT, CDR2 YENEEA. J gave up 4 bases and V 3 bases, and 9 bases lay outside the gene matches. DNA of the CDR3: TGTGCCAGCAGCTTTCAGACCCTAGCGGGTTCAGATACGCAGTATTTT. As protein: CASSFQTLAGSDTQYF.

The V call is TRBV6-4, the J call TRBJ1-2; 10 nucleotides agree with TRBD1. V shed 6 bases and J 6 bases; nucleotides not matched to a gene: 4. The CDR3 sequence is 13 residues long. The germline V gene has CDR1 MRHNA and CDR2 SNTAGT. The CDR3 spells CASSGQGVNGYTF. The CDR3 DNA sequence: TGTGCCAGCAGCGGACAGGGGGTAAATGGCTACACCTTC.

There are a few counts of this clone. The chain links TRBV2 to TRBJ2-5, with 13 bases that match TRBD2. The CDR3 consists of 16 residues. Germline trimming cut 5 bases from V and 4 bases from J; bases unmatched to any gene: 7. Germline CDR1 is SNHLY and CDR2 is FYNNEI. This CDR3 is CASSWTSGGLRETQYF. DNA for the CDR3: TGTGCCAGCAGTTGGACTAGCGGGGGACTCCGAGAGACCCAGTACTTC.

The chain combines TRBV2 with TRBJ1-6, with D unresolved. Trimming cost V 6 bases and J 0 bases, with 6 bases left between them. Germline V CDR1 and CDR2: SNHLY, FYNNEI. The length of the CDR3 is 14 residues. CDR3 in amino acids: CASRGNSYNSPLHF. In DNA, the CDR3 is TGTGCCAGCAGGGGCAACTCCTATAATTCACCCCTCCACTTT.